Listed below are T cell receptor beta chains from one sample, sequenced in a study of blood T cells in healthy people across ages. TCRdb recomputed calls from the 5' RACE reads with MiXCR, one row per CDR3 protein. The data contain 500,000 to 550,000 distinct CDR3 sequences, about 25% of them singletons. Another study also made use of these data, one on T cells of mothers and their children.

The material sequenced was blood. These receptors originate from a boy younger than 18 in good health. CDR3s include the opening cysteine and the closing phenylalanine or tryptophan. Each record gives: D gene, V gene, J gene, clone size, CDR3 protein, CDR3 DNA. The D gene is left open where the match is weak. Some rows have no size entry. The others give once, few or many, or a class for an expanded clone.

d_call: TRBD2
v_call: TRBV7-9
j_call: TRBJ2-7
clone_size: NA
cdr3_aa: CASKGTSGSLWEQYF
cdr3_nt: TGTGCCAGCAAGGGGACTAGCGGAAGTCTGTGGGAGCAGTACTTC

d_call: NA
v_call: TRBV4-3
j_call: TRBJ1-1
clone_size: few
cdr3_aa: CASSQQDFNRATEAFF
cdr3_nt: TGCGCCAGCAGCCAGCAAGATTTTAACAGGGCTACTGAAGCTTTCTTT

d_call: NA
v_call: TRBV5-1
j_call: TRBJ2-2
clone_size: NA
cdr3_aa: CASSLQGRATGELFF
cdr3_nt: TGCGCCAGCAGCTTACAGGGGAGGGCCACCGGGGAGCTGTTTTTT

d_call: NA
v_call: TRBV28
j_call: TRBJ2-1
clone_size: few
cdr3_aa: CASRLEGWGNEQFF
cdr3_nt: TGTGCCAGCAGGTTAGAGGGTTGGGGCAATGAGCAGTTCTTC

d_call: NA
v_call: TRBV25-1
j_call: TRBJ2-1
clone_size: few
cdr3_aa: CASSETGEQFF
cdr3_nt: TGTGCCAGCAGTGAAACCGGTGAGCAGTTCTTC

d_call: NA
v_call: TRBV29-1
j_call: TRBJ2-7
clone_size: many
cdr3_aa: CSVTAGHRATEQYF
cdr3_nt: TGCAGCGTCACCGCGGGGCACAGGGCGACCGAGCAGTACTTC

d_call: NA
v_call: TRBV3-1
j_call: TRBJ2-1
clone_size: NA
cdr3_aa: CASSEAQPSCFTYNEQFF
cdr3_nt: TGTGCCAGCAGCGAAGCCCAGCCTTCCTGTTTTACCTACAATGAGCAGTTCTTC

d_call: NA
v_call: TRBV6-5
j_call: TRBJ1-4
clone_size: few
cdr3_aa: CASSEGVGQTNEKLFF
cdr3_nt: TGTGCCAGTAGTGAAGGGGTGGGGCAAACTAATGAAAAACTGTTTTTT

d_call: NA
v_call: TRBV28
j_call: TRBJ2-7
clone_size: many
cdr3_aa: CATDSTNSYEQYF
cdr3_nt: TGTGCCACAGACAGTACGAACTCCTACGAGCAGTACTTC

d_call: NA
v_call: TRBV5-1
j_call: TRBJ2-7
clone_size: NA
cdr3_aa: CASSLEQTYGQYF
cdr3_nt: TGCGCCAGCAGCTTGGAACAGACCTACGGGCAGTACTTC

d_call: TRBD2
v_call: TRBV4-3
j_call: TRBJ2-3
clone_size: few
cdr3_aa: CASSSASAGGLDTQYF
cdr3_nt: TGCGCCAGCAGCTCTGCATCAGCGGGGGGGCTAGATACGCAGTATTTT

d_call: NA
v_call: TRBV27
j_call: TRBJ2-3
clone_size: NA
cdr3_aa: CASSFTGNLPDTQYF
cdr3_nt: TGTGCCAGCAGTTTTACCGGGAACCTGCCAGATACGCAGTATTTT

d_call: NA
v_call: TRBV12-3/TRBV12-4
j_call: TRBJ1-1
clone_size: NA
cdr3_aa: CASSSEPGNTEAFF
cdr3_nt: TGTGCCAGCAGTTCCGAACCGGGGAACACTGAAGCTTTCTTT

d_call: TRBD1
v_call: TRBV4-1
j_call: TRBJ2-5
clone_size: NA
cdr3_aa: CASSQEPGQPQETQYF
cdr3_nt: TGCGCCAGCAGCCAAGAACCGGGACAGCCCCAAGAGACCCAGTACTTC

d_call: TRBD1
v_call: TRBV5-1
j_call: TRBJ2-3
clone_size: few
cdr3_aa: CASSSYRGRTDTQYF
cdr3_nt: TGCGCCAGCAGCTCGTACAGGGGGAGGACAGATACGCAGTATTTT

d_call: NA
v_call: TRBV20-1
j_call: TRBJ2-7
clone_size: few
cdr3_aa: CSAPDLLYEQYF
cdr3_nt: TGCAGTGCCCCTGACCTACTCTACGAGCAGTACTTC

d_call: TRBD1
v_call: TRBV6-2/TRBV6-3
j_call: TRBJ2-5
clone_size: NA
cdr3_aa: CASSKRAGQGRETQYF
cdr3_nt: TGTGCCAGCAGTAAGAGGGCGGGACAGGGTAGAGAGACCCAGTACTTC

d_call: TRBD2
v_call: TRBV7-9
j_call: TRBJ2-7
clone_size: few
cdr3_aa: CASSSASGVYEQYF
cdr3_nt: TGTGCCAGCAGCTCGGCTAGCGGGGTCTACGAGCAGTACTTC

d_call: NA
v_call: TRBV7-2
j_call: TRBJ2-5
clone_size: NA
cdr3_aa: CAISLMVQETQYF
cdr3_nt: TGTGCCATCAGCCTGATGGTCCAAGAGACCCAGTACTTC

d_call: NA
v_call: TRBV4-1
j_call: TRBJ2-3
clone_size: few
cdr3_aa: CASSLLPAEGTDTQYF
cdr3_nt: TGCGCCAGCAGCCTCCTTCCAGCGGAGGGAACAGATACGCAGTATTTT

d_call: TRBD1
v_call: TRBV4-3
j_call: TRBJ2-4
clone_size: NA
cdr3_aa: CASSQAASGTALAKNIQYF
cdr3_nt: TGCGCCAGCAGCCAAGCTGCCTCAGGGACAGCGCTAGCCAAAAACATTCAGTACTTC

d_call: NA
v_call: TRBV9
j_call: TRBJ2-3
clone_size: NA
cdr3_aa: CASSVRGTSTDTQYF
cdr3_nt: TGTGCCAGCAGCGTCCGCGGAACTAGCACAGATACGCAGTATTTT

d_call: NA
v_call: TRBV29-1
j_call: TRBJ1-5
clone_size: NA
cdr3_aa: CSVRGGSNQPQHF
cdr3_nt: TGCAGCGTTAGGGGGGGTTCGAATCAGCCCCAGCATTTT

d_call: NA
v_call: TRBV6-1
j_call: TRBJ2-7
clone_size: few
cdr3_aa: CASSEGLGNEQYF
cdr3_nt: TGTGCCAGCAGTGAGGGCCTGGGAAACGAGCAGTACTTC

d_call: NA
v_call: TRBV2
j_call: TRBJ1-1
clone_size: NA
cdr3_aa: CATQLERINTEAFF
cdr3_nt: TGTGCCACCCAGTTAGAGCGGATCAACACTGAAGCTTTCTTT

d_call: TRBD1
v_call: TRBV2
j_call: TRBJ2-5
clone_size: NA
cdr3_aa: CASSGGVQGVETQYF
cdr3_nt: TGTGCCAGCAGTGGAGGGGTACAGGGGGTGGAGACCCAGTACTTC

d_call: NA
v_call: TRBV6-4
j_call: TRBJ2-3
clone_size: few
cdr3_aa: CASSPTQLPSTDTQYF
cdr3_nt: TGTGCCAGCAGCCCGACTCAACTCCCTAGCACAGATACGCAGTATTTT

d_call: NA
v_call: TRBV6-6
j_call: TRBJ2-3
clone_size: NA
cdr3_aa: CASSYSGGHADTQYF
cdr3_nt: TGTGCCAGCAGTTACTCGGGGGGGCATGCAGATACGCAGTATTTT

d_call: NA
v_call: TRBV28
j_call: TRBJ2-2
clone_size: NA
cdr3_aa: CASTAGLGELFF
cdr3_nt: TGTGCCAGCACCGCAGGACTCGGGGAGCTGTTTTTT

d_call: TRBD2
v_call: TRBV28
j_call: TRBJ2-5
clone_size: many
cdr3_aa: CASSFPSGRASKTQYF
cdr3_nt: TGTGCCAGCAGTTTTCCTAGCGGGAGGGCCTCGAAGACCCAGTACTTC

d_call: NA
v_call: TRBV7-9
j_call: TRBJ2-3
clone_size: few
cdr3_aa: CASSLGGGRDVFMTQYF
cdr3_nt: TGTGCCAGCAGCTTAGGAGGTGGCAGGGATGTTTTCATGACGCAGTATTTT

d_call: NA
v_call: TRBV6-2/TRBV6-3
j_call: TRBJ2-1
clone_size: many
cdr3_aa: CASSYSLGNEQFF
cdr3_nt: TGTGCCAGCAGTTACTCGCTAGGGAATGAGCAGTTCTTC

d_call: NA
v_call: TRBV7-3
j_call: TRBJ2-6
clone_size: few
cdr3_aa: CASSLMGSGANVLTF
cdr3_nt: TGTGCCAGCAGCTTAATGGGCTCTGGGGCCAACGTCCTGACTTTC

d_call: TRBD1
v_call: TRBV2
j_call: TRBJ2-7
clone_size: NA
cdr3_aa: CASSPGQAYEEQYF
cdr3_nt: TGTGCCAGCAGTCCGGGACAGGCCTACGAAGAGCAGTACTTC

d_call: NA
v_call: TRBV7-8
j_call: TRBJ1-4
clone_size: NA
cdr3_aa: CASSPETGFGANEKLFF
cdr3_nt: TGTGCCAGCAGCCCAGAGACAGGATTTGGGGCTAATGAAAAACTGTTTTTT

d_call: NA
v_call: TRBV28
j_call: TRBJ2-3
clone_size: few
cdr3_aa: CASTTQGTQYF
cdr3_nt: TGTGCCAGCACCACACAAGGCACGCAGTATTTT

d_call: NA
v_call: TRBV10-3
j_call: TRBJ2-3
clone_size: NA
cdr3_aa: CATNPSVFSDTQYF
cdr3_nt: TGTGCCACCAACCCCAGCGTTTTTTCAGATACGCAGTATTTT

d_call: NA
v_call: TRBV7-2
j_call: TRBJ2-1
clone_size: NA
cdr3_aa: CASSANNEQFF
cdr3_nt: TGTGCCAGCAGCGCTAATAATGAGCAGTTCTTC